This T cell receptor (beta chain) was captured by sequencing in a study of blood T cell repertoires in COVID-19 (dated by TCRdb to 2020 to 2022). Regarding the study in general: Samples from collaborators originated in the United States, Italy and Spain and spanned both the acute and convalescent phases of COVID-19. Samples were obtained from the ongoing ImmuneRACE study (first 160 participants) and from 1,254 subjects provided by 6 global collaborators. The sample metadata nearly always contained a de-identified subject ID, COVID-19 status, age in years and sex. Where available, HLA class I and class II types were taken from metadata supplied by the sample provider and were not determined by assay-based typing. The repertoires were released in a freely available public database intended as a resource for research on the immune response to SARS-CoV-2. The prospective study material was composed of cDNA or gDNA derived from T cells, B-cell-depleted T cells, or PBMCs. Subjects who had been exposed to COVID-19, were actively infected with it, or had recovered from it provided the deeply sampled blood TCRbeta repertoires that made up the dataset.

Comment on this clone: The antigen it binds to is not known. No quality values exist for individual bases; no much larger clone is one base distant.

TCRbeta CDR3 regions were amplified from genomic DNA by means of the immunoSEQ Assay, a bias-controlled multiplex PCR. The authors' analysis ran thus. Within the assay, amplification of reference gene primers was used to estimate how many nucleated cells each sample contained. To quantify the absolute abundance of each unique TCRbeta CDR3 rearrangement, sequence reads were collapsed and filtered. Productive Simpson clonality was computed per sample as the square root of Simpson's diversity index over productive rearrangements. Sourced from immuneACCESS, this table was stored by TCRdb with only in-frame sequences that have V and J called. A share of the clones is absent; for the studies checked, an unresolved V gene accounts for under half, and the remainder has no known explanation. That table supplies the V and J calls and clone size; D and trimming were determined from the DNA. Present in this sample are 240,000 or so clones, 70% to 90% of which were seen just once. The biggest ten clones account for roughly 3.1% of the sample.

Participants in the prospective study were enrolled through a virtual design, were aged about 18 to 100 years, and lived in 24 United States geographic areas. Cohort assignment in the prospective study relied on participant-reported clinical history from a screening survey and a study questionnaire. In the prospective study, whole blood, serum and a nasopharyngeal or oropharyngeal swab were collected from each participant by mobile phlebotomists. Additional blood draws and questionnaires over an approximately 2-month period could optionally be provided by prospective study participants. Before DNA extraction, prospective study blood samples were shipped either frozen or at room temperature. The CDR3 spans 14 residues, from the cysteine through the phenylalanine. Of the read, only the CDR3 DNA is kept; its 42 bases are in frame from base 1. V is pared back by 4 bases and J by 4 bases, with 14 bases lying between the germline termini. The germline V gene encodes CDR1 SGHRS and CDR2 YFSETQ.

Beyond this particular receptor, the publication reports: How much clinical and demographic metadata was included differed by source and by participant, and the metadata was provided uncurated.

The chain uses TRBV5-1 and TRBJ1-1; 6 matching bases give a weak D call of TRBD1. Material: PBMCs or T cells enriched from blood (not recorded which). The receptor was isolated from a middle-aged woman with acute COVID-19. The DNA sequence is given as TGCGCCAGCAGCCCAATACTACAGGGCACTGAAGCTTTCTTT. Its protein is CASSPILQGTEAFF.